This TCR beta chain is drawn from a study of cytomegalovirus exposure and HLA in healthy donors. The study, taken as a whole, reports: Reported performance of the classifier showed diagnosis of cytomegalovirus status with high specificity and sensitivity.

PCR primers comprised 60 Vbeta and 13 Jbeta primers. The table came from immunoSEQ multiplex PCR; TCRdb's copy has only in-frame clones and leaves some out. This table has some 120,000 clones, 70% to 85% appearing once. Trimming cost V 5 bases and J 1 base, with 10 bases left between them. The germline CDR1 and CDR2 sequences are LNHDA and SQIVND (reference sequence). The CDR3 is made up of 14 amino acids. Note on this clone: Its specificity is unknown.

The TCR comes from a human donor in good health. Sequenced sample: PBMCs. This chain uses TRBV19 with TRBJ2-3, with D possibly TRBD1 on 5 matching bases. The CDR3 reads CASSQGSRTDTQYF. CDR3 nucleotide sequence: TGTGCCAGTAGTCAGGGATCGCGCACAGATACGCAGTATTTT.